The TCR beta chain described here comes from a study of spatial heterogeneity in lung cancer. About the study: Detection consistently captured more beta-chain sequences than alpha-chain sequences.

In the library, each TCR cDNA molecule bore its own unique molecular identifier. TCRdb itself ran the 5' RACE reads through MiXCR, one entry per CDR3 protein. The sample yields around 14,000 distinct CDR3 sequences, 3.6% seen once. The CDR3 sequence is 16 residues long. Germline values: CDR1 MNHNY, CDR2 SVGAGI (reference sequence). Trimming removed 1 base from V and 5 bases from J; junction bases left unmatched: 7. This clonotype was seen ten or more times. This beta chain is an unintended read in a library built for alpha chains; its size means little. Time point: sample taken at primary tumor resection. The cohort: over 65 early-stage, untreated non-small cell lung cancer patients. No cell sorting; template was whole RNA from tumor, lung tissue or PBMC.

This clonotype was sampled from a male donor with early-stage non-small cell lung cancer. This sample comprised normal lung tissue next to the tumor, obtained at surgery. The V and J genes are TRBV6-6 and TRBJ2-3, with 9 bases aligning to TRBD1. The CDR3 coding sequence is TGTGCCAGCAGTTACTTACAGGGGGCGAGTCGAGATACGCAGTATTTT. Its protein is CASSYLQGASRDTQYF.